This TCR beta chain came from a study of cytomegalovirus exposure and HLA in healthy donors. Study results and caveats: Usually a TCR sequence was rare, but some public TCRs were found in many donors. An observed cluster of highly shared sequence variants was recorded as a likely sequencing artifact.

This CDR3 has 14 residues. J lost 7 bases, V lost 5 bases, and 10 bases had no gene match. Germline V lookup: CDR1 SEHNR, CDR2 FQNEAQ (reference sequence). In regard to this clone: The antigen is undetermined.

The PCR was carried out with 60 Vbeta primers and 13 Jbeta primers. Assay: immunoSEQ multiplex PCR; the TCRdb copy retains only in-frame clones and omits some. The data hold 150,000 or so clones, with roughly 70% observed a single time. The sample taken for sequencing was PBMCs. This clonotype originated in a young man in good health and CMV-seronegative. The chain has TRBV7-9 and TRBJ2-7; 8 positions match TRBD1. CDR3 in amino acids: CASSPSRTGREQYF. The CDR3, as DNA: TGTGCCAGCAGCCCTAGCAGGACAGGGAGGGAGCAGTACTTC.